The 5 T cell receptor beta chains below come from one sample, sequenced in a study of shared clonotypes between healthy human individuals. Generated by immunoSEQ multiplex PCR, the TCRdb table keeps only in-frame clones and is missing some. The sample contains around 200,000 clones, approximately 92% of which appear only once. Sequencing was done on a sample of naive CD4+ T cells sorted from blood. Subset denoted: CD45RA+ positively selected. These receptors were obtained from a woman aged 30 to 39 in good health.

The chain links TRBV5-1 to TRBJ2-7; perhaps TRBD1 as D (6 bases). The CDR3 has 16 residues. From germline, CDR1 is SGHRS and CDR2 YFSETQ. Trimming removed 4 bases from V and 1 base from J, with 18 bases in between. The CDR3 protein is CASSPVGRGKSYEQYF. The DNA of the CDR3 is TGCGCCAGCAGCCCGGTGGGCAGGGGAAAATCCTACGAGCAGTACTTC.

This clone has just one count. V and J are TRBV28 and TRBJ1-3, with D possibly TRBD1 on 6 matching bases. V gave up 5 bases and J gave up 2 bases, with 13 bases separating them. Germline CDR1 MDHEN, CDR2 SYDVKM. This CDR3 region has 15 residues. The CDR3 DNA reads as TGTGCCAGCAGTAACGGGGGCCCTACTGGAAACACCATATATTTT. This gives the protein CASSNGGPTGNTIYF.

V is TRBV5-1 and J is TRBJ1-2, with D tentatively TRBD1 (5 bases). CDR3 size: 15 residues. The germline CDR1 and CDR2 sequences are SGHRS and YFSETQ. The V end was cut by 4 bases, the J end by 5 bases, with 18 bases between. The CDR3 here is CASSALSGTAYGYTF. The DNA of the CDR3 is TGCGCCAGCAGCGCCCTTTCCGGGACGGCTTATGGCTACACCTTC.

The gene calls are TRBV28 and TRBJ1-1; D is undetermined. This CDR3 contains 15 residues. Trimming removed 4 bases at V and 0 bases at J, with 12 bases between. Germline CDR1 is MDHEN and CDR2 is SYDVKM. The CDR3 loop is CASSSRGRLNTEAFF. CDR3 bases: TGTGCCAGCAGTTCAAGAGGACGGCTGAACACTGAAGCTTTCTTT.

The chain carries TRBV21-1 and TRBJ2-3. TRBV21-1 is marked as a pseudogene. CDR3 length: 15 residues. CDR3 sequence (DNA): TGTGCCAGCAGCAAGGGGTTGCAAGCCGACGATACGCAGTATTTT. Amino acid sequence: CASSKGLQADDTQYF.